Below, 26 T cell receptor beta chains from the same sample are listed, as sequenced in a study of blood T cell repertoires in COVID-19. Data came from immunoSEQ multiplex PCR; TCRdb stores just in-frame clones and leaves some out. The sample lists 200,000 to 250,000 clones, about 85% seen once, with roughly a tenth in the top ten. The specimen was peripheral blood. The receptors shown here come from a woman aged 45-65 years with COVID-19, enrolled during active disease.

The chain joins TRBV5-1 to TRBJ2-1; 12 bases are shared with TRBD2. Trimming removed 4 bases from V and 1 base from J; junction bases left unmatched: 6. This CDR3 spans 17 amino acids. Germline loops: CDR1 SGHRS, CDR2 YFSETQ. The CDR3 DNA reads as TGCGCCAGCAGCCGCTGGACTAGCGGGGCTTCCTACAATGAGCAGTTCTTC. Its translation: CASSRWTSGASYNEQFF.

The CDR3 DNA reads TGTGCCAGCAGTCCCCCACAGGGGGCTGGAAACACCATATATTTT. It yields the protein CASSPPQGAGNTIYF. This chain connects TRBV2 to TRBJ1-3, with 8 bases matching TRBD1. The CDR3 has 15 residues. V was pared by 5 bases and J by 2 bases, with 5 bases of the junction left unmatched. Germline V gives CDR1 SNHLY, CDR2 FYNNEI.

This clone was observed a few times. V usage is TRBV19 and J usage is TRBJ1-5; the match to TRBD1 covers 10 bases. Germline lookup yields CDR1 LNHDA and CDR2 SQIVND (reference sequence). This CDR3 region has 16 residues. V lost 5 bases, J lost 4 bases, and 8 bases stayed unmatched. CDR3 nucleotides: TGTGCCAGTAGTCTACCGGGACAGGGGCTAAATCAGCCCCAGCATTTT. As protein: CASSLPGQGLNQPQHF.

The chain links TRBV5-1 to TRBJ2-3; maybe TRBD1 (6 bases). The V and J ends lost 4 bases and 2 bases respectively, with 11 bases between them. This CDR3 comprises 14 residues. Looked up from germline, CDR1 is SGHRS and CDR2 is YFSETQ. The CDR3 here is CASSKGQSTDTQYF. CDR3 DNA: TGCGCCAGCAGCAAGGGACAATCCACAGATACGCAGTATTTT.

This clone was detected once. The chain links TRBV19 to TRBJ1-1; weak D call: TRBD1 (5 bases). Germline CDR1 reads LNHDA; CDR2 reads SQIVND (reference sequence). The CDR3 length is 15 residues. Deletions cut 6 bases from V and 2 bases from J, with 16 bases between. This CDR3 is CASRASGGGNTEAFF. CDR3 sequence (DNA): TGTGCCAGTAGGGCTTCGGGGGGGGGAAACACTGAAGCTTTCTTT.

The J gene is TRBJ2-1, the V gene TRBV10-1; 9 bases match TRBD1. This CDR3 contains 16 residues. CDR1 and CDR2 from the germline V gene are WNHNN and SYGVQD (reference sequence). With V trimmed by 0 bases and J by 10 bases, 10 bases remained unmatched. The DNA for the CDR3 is TGCGCCAGCAGTGAGTCGGGGACAGGGCCAGGGAAGGAGCAGTTCTTC. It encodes CASSESGTGPGKEQFF.

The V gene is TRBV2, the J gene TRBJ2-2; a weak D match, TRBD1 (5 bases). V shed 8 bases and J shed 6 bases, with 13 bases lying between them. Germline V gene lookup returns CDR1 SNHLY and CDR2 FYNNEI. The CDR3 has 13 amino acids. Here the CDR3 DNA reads TGTGCCAGCGGCAGGGCCCGGGCCGGGGAGCTGTTTTTT. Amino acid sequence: CASGRARAGELFF.

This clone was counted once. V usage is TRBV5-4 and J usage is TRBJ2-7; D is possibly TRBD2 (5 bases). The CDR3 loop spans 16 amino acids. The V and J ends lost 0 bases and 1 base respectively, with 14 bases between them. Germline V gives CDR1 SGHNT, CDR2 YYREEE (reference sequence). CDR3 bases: TGTGCCAGCAGCTTGGATCCGGGGATGACGTCCTACGAGCAGTACGTC. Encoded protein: CASSLDPGMTSYEQYV.

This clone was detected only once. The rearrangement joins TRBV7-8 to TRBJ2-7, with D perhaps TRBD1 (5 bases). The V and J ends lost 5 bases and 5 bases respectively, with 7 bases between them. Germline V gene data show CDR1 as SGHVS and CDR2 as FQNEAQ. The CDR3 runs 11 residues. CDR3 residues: CASSPGNEQYF. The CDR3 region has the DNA TGTGCCAGCAGCCCAGGGAACGAGCAGTACTTC.

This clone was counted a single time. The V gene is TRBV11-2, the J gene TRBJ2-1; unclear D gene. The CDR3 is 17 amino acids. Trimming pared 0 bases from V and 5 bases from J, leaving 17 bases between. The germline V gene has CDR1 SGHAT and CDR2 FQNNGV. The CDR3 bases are TGTGCCAGCAGCTTAGATCGATCGCTAGTCGGTCACAATGAGCAGTTCTTC. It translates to CASSLDRSLVGHNEQFF.

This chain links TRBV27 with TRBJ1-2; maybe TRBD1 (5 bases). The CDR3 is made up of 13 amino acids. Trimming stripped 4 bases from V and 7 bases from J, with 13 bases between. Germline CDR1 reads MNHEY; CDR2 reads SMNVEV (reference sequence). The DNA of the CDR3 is TGTGCCAGCAGTTCCCCGGGCAGGGTTGGCTACACCTTC. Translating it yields CASSSPGRVGYTF.

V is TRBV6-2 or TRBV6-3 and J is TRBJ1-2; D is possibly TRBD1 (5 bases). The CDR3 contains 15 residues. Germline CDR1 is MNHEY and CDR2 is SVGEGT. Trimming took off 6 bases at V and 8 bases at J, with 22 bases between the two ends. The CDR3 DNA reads TGTGCCAGCAGCCGCCGGGGAGGGGCCTTGGAGGGCTACACCTTC. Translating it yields CASSRRGGALEGYTF.

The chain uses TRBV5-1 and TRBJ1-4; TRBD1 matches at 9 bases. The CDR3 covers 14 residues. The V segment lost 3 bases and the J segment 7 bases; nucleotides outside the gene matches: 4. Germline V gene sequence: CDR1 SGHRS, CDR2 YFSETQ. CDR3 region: CASSSGTGSEKLFF. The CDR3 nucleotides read TGCGCCAGCAGCTCCGGGACAGGGAGTGAAAAACTGTTTTTT.

The CDR3 DNA reads as TGTGCCAGCAGCCCAAGGTGGGGACAGGGGGCGAGCGAGCAGTACTTC. Amino acid sequence: CASSPRWGQGASEQYF. V usage is TRBV14 and J usage is TRBJ2-7; 12 bases are a match to TRBD1. Per germline, CDR1 SGHDN and CDR2 FVKESK. The CDR3 is made up of 16 amino acids. J was trimmed by 6 bases and V by 4 bases; bases with no gene match: 10.

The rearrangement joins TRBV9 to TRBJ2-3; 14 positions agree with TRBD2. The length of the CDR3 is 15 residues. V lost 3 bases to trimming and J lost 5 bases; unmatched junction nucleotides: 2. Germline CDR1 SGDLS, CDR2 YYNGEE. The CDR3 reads CASSEGLAGVDTQYF. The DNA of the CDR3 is TGTGCCAGCAGCGAGGGACTAGCGGGGGTAGATACGCAGTATTTT.

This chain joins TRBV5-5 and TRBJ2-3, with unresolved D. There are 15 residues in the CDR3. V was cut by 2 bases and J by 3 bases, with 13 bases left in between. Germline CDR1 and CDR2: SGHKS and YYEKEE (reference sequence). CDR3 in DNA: TGTGCCAGCAGCTTCTCAGGCCCGGCGACAGATACGCAGTATTTT. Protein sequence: CASSFSGPATDTQYF.

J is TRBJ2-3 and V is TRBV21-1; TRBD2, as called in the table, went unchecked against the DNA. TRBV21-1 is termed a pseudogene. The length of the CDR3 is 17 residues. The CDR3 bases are TGTGCCAGCAGCTTCGGGGGGCAAGATCCTAGCACAGATACGCAGTATTTT. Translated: CASSFGGQDPSTDTQYF.

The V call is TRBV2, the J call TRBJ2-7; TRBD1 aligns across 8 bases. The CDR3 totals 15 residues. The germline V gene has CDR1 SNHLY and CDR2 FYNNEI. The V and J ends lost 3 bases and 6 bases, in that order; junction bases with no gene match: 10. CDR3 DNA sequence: TGTGCCAGCAGTGACCGACAGGGGAATAGCGGCGAGCAGTACGTC. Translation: CASSDRQGNSGEQYV.

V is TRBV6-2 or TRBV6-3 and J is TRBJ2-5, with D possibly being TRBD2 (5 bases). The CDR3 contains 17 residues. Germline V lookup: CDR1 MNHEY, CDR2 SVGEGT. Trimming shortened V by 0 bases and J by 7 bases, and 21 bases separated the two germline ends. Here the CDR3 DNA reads TGTGCCAGCAGTTACTCAAAGGGTGCGAGGGTAATGGGGACCCAGTACTTC. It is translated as CASSYSKGARVMGTQYF.

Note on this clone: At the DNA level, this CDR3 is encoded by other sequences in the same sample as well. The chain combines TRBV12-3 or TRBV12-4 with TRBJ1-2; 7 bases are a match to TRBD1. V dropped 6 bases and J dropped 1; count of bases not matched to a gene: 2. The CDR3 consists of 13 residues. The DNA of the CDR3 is TGTGCCAGCAGCCGACAGGGTAACTATGGCTACACCTTC. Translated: CASSRQGNYGYTF.

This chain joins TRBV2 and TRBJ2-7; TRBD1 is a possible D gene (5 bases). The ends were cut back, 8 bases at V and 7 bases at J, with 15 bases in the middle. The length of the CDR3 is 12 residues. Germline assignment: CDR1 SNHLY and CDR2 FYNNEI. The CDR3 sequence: CASGQTDREQYV. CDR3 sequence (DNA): TGTGCCAGCGGGCAGACAGATAGGGAGCAGTACGTC.

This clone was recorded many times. The CDR3 DNA sequence: TGTGCCAGCAGTTGGGACATCGGTTCAGATACGCAGTATTTT. It encodes CASSWDIGSDTQYF. V gene TRBV5-6 combines with J gene TRBJ2-3; D is perhaps TRBD1 (6 bases). The germline V gene has CDR1 SGHDT and CDR2 YYEEEE. V lost 5 bases, J lost 4 bases, and 14 bases lay in between. The CDR3 is 14 amino acids.

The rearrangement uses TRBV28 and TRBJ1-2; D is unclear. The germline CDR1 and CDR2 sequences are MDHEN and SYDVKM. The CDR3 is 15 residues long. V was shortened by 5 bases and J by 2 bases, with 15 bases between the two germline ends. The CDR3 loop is CASSPPGYGNYGYTF. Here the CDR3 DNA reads TGTGCCAGCAGTCCGCCCGGGTATGGAAACTATGGCTACACCTTC.

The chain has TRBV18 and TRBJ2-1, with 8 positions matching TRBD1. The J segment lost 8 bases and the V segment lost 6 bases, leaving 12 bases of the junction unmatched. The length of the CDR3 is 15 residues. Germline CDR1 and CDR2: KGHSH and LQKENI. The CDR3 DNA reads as TGTGCCAGCTCGACAAACCAGGGGGCGCTGGATGAGCAGTTCTTC. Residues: CASSTNQGALDEQFF.

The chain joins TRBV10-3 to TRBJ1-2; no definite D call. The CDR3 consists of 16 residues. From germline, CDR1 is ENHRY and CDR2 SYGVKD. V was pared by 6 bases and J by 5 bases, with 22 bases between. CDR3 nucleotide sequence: TGTGCCATCAGGTGGGAGGCCTATGATTCCCCATATGGCTACACCTTC. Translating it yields CAIRWEAYDSPYGYTF.

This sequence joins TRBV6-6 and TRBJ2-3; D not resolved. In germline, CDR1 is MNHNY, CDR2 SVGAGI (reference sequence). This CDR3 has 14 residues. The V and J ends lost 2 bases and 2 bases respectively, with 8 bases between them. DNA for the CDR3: TGTGCCAGCAGTTACCGGCAGGCCACAGATACGCAGTATTTT. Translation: CASSYRQATDTQYF.